The 4 T cell receptor beta chains given below trace back to one sample, sequenced in a study of radiation and T cells in renal cell carcinoma. Treatment given: 15 Gy SBRT to primary tumor, nephrectomy 4 weeks later. The method was immunoSEQ multiplex PCR; TCRdb's version includes in-frame clones alone and lacks a portion of them. The sample lists approximately 21,000 clones, about 50% occurring once. Sequenced here: tumor tissue, sampled from a patient whose treatment included radiotherapy and nephrectomy. The origin of the receptors is a woman aged 50 to 65 with renal cell carcinoma.

The J gene is TRBJ2-1, the V gene TRBV27, with 8 bases fitting TRBD2. Germline CDR1 reads MNHEY; CDR2 reads SMNVEV (reference sequence). The CDR3 is 19 amino acids. V lost 4 bases to trimming and J lost 0 bases; unmatched junction nucleotides: 14. CDR3 amino acids: CASSSRLAGGPYSYNEQFF. CDR3 DNA sequence: TGTGCCAGCAGTTCCCGCCTGGCGGGGGGCCCTTACTCCTACAATGAGCAGTTCTTC.

Only a few counts were recorded for this clone. V and J are TRBV5-4 and TRBJ1-6; D gene unclear. The germline gives CDR1 SGHNT, CDR2 YYREEE (reference sequence). The CDR3 runs 13 residues. V lost 0 bases and J lost 11, with 9 bases in between. CDR3: CASSLGRETPLHF. The CDR3 DNA sequence: TGTGCCAGCAGCTTGGGGCGCGAGACACCCCTCCACTTT.

The CDR3 DNA follows: TGCGCCAGCAGTACAGGGAGGGGGAAGACTGAAGCTTTCTTT. It specifies CASSTGRGKTEAFF. The chain couples TRBV5-1 to TRBJ1-1; TRBD1 might be the D (6 bases). The V end was cut by 5 bases, the J end by 5 bases, with 16 bases between. CDR1 is SGHRS and CDR2 is YFSETQ in the germline V gene. The CDR3 has 14 residues.

The chain links TRBV21-1 to TRBJ1-2; TRBD1, as called in the table, went unchecked against the DNA. TRBV21-1 is designated a pseudogene. This CDR3 is built from 11 residues. For the CDR3, the DNA is TGTGCCAGCAGCAGCCCAGGAGGCTACACCTTC. Residues: CASSSPGGYTF.